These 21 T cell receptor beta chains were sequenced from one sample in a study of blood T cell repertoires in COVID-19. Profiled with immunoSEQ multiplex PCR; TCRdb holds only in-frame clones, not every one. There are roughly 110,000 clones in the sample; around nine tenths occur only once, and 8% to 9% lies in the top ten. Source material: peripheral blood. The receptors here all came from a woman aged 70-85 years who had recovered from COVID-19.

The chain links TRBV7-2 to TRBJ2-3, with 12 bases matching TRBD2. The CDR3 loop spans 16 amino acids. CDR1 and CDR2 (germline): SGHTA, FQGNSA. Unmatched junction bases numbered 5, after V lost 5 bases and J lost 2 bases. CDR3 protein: CASSARTSGITDTQYF. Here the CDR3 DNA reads TGTGCCAGCAGCGCCAGGACTAGCGGGATCACAGATACGCAGTATTTT.

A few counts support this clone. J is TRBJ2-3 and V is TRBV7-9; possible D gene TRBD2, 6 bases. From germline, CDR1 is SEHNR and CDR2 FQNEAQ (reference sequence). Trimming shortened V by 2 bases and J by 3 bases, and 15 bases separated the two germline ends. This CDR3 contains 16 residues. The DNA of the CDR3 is TGTGCCAGCAGCTTATGGACGGGAGCGGAGACAGATACGCAGTATTTT. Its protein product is CASSLWTGAETDTQYF.

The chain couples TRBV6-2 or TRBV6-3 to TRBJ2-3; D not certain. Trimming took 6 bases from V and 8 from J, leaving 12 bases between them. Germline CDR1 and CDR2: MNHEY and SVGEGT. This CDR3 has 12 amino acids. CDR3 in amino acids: CASSPPRRTQYF. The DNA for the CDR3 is TGTGCCAGCAGCCCCCCTAGACGTACGCAGTATTTT.

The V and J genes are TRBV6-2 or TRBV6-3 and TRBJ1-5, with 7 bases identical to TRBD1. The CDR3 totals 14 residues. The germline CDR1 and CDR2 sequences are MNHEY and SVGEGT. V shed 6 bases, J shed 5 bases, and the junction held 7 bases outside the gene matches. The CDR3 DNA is TGTGCCAGCAGCCCCGGACAGGAGGATCAGCCCCAGCATTTT. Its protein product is CASSPGQEDQPQHF.

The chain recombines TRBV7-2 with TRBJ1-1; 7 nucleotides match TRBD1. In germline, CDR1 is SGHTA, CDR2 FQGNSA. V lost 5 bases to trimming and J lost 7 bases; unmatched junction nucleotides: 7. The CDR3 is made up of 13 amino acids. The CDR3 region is CASSHGGTVEAFF. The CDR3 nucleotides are TGTGCCAGCAGCCACGGAGGGACAGTTGAAGCTTTCTTT.

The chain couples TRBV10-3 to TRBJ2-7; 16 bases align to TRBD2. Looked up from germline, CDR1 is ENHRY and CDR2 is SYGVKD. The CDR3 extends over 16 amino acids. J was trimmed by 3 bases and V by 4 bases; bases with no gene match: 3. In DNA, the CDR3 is TGTGCCATCAGTGGGGGACTAGCGGGAGGGGTCTACGAGCAGTACTTC. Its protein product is CAISGGLAGGVYEQYF.

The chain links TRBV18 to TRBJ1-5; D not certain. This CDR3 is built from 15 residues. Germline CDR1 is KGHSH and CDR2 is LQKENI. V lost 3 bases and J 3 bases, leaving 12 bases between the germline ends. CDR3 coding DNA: TGTGCCAGCTCACCGCAAGCCTATGTCAATCAGCCCCAGCATTTT. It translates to CASSPQAYVNQPQHF.

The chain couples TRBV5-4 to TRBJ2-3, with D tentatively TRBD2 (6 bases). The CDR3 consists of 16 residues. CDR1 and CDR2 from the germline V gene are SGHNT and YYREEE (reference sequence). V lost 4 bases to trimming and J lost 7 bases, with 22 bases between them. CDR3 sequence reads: CASSRSSLGGGNTQYF. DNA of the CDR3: TGTGCCAGCAGCAGATCCTCTTTGGGGGGTGGAAATACGCAGTATTTT.

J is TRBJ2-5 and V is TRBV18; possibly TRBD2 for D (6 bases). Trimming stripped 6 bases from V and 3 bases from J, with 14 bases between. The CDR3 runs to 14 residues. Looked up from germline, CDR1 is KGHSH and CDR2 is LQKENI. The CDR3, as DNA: TGTGCCAGCTCGCCTTACTGGGGGGAAGAGACCCAGTACTTC. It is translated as CASSPYWGEETQYF. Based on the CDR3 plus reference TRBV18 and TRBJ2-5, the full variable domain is NAGVMQNPRHLVRRRGQEARLRCSPMKGHSHVYWYRQLPEEGLKFMVYLQKENIIDESGMPKERFSAEFPKEGPSILRIQQVVRGDSAAYFCASSPYWGEETQYFGPGTRLLVL.

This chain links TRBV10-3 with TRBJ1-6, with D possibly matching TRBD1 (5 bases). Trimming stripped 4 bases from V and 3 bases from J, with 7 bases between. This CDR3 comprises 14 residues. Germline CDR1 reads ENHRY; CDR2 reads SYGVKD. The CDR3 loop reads CAISAGHYNSPLHF. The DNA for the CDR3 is TGTGCCATCAGTGCCGGACACTATAATTCACCCCTCCACTTT.

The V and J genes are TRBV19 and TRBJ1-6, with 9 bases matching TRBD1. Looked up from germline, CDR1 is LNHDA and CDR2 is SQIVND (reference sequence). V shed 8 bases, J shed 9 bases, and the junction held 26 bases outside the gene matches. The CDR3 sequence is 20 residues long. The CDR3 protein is CASESIVTGGSRTKGSPLHF. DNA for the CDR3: TGTGCCAGTGAAAGTATCGTAACAGGGGGCTCTCGAACAAAAGGTTCACCCCTCCACTTT.

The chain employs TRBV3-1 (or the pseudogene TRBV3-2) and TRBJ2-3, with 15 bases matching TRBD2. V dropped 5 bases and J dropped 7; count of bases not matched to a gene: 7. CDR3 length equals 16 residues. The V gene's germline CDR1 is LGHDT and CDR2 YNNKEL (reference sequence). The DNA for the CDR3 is TGTGCCAGCAGCAGACGGACTAGCGGGGGGGGGCATACGCAGTATTTT. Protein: CASSRRTSGGGHTQYF.

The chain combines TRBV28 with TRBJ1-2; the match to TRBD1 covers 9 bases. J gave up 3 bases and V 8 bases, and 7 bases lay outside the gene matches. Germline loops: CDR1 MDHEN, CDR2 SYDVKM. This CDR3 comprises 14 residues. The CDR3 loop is CASGTTGGDYGYTF. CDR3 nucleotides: TGTGCCAGCGGTACAACAGGGGGCGACTATGGCTACACCTTC.

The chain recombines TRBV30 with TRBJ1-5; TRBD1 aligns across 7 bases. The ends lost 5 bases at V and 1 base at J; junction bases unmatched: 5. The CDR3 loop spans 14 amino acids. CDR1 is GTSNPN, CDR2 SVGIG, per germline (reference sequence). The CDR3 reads CAWESRGSNQPQHF. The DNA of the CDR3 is TGTGCCTGGGAGTCCAGGGGGAGCAATCAGCCCCAGCATTTT.

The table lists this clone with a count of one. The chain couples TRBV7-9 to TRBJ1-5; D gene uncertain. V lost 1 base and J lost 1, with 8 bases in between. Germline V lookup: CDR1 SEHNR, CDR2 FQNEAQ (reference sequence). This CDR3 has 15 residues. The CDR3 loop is CASSLGVGSNQPQHF. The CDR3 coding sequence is TGTGCCAGCAGCTTAGGAGTCGGGAGCAATCAGCCCCAGCATTTT. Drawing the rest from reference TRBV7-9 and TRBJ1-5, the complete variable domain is DTGVSQNPRHKITKRGQNVTFRCDPISEHNRLYWYRQTLGQGPEFLTYFQNEAQLEKSRLLSDRFSAERPKGSFSTLEIQRTEQGDSAMYLCASSLGVGSNQPQHFGDGTRLSIL.

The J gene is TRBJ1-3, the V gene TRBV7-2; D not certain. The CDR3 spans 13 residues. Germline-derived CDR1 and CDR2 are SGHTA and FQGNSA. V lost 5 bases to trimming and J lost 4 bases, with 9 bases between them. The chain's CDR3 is CASSTINGNTIYF. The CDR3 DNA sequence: TGTGCCAGCAGCACAATCAACGGAAACACCATATATTTT.

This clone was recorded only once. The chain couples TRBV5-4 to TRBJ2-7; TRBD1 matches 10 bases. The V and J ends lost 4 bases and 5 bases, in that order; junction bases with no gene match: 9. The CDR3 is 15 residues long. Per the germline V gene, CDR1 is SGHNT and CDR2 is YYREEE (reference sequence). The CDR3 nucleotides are TGTGCCAGCAGCCCCGGGACAGGGGCTCTCAACGAGCAGTACTTC. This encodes CASSPGTGALNEQYF.

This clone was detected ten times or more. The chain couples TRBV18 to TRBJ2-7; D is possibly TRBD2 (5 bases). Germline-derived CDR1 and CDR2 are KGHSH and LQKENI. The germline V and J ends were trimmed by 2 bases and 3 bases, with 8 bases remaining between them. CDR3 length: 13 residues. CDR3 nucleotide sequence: TGTGCCAGCTCACCAGCGAGGGACTACGAGCAGTACTTC. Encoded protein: CASSPARDYEQYF.

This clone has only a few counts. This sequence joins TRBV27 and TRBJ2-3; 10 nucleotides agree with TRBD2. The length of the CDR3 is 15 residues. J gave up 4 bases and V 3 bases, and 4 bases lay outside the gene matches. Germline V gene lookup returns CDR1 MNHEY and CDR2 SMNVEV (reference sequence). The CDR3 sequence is CASSFRTSGSDTQYF. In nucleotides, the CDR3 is TGTGCCAGCAGTTTCCGGACTAGCGGATCAGATACGCAGTATTTT.

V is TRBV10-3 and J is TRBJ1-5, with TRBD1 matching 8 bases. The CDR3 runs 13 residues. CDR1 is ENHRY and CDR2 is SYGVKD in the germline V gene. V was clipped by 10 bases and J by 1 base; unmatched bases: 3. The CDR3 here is CATGQGSNQPQHF. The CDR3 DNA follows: TGTGCCACCGGACAGGGCAGCAATCAGCCCCAGCATTTT.

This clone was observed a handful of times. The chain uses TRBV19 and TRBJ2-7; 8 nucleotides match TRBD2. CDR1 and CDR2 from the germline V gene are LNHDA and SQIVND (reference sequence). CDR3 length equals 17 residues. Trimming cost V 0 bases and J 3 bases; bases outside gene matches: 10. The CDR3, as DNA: TGTGCCAGTAGTATAGAGCCGCGAGCGGGAGTGGGCTACGAGCAGTACTTC. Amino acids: CASSIEPRAGVGYEQYF.